Below, 9 T cell receptor beta chains from the same sample are listed, as sequenced in a study of long-term antiretroviral therapy in people with HIV. This was the immunoSEQ v3.0 assay at survey level. Repertoires were generated with immunoSEQ multiplex PCR, while TCRdb's copy carries only in-frame clones and drops some. The sample carries fewer than 35,000 clones, 83% recorded once. The sequencing used unsorted PBMCs, collected 0.4 years before starting antiretroviral therapy. These receptor sequences come from a man aged 18 to 35 with HIV.

The rearrangement joins TRBV28 to TRBJ1-1; 9 bases are a match to TRBD1. V was pared by 4 bases and J by 8 bases, with 11 bases of the junction left unmatched. The CDR3 has 15 amino acids. From germline, CDR1 is MDHEN and CDR2 SYDVKM. This CDR3 reads CASSSPGTGSNEAFF. The DNA of the CDR3 is TGTGCCAGCAGTTCTCCCGGGACAGGGAGTAACGAAGCTTTCTTT.

This sequence joins TRBV4-2 and TRBJ2-7; TRBD1 matches 10 bases. The germline V gene encodes CDR1 LGHNA and CDR2 YNFKEQ. The CDR3 loop spans 15 amino acids. The trim removed 3 bases at V and 3 bases at J, leaving 5 bases unmatched. The CDR3 protein is CASSQEGQGIYEQYF. CDR3 DNA: TGTGCCAGCAGCCAGGAGGGACAGGGGATCTACGAGCAGTACTTC.

The genes are TRBV19 and TRBJ2-5; D unclear. Germline CDR1 and CDR2: LNHDA and SQIVND (reference sequence). Trimming shortened V by 3 bases and J by 1 base, and 12 bases separated the two germline ends. There are 15 residues in the CDR3. The CDR3 spells CASSMRLGGQETQYF. The CDR3 DNA reads as TGTGCCAGTAGTATGAGATTGGGCGGCCAAGAGACCCAGTACTTC.

The V call is TRBV19, the J call TRBJ1-5; TRBD1 matches 9 bases. The CDR3 covers 16 residues. Germline lookup yields CDR1 LNHDA and CDR2 SQIVND (reference sequence). V was clipped by 5 bases and J by 1 base; unmatched bases: 6. The CDR3 loop is CASSAFTGGSNQPQHF. CDR3 bases: TGTGCCAGTAGTGCGTTCACAGGGGGCAGCAATCAGCCCCAGCATTTT.

The chain couples TRBV28 to TRBJ2-1, with D possibly TRBD1 on 6 matching bases. CDR1 is MDHEN and CDR2 is SYDVKM in the germline V gene. The CDR3 runs to 15 residues. V gave up 5 bases and J gave up 4 bases, with 15 bases separating them. Written as DNA, the CDR3 is TGTGCCAGCAGTGACCCGACAGGATATTACAATGAGCAGTTCTTC. Its translation is CASSDPTGYYNEQFF.

The rearrangement links TRBV2 to TRBJ2-5; perhaps D is TRBD1 or TRBD2 (7 bases each). Trimming left V 7 bases short and J 1 base short, with 10 bases between. This CDR3 is built from 13 residues. Germline assignment: CDR1 SNHLY and CDR2 FYNNEI. CDR3 sequence: CASTRGGQETQYF. As DNA, the CDR3 is TGTGCCAGCACCAGGGGGGGCCAAGAGACCCAGTACTTC.

This clone was observed a handful of times. The V gene is TRBV6-1, the J gene TRBJ2-6, with D uncertain. V was shortened by 2 bases and J by 2 bases, with 7 bases between the two germline ends. The V gene's germline CDR1 is MNHNS and CDR2 SASEGT. The CDR3 loop spans 15 amino acids. Here the CDR3 DNA reads TGTGCCAGCAGTGAACGGCATGCTGGGGCCAACGTCCTGACTTTC. This gives the protein CASSERHAGANVLTF.

The chain is built from TRBV6-5 and TRBJ2-1, with 7 bases identical to TRBD1. This CDR3 is built from 15 residues. The J segment lost 6 bases and the V segment lost 2 bases, leaving 7 bases of the junction unmatched. The germline V gene has CDR1 MNHEY and CDR2 SVGAGI. CDR3 sequence (DNA): TGTGCCAGCAGTTACGGACCAGGGACAGTCAATGAGCAGTTCTTC. It yields the protein CASSYGPGTVNEQFF.

This clone showed up just a few times. The chain carries TRBV20-1 and TRBJ2-2; D remains ambiguous. Germline V gene sequence: CDR1 DFQATT, CDR2 SNEGSKA (reference sequence). V lost 1 base to trimming and J lost 6 bases, with 3 bases between them. This CDR3 comprises 11 residues. The CDR3 DNA follows: TGCAGTGCTAGAGTGGCCGGGGAGCTGTTTTTT. It encodes CSARVAGELFF.